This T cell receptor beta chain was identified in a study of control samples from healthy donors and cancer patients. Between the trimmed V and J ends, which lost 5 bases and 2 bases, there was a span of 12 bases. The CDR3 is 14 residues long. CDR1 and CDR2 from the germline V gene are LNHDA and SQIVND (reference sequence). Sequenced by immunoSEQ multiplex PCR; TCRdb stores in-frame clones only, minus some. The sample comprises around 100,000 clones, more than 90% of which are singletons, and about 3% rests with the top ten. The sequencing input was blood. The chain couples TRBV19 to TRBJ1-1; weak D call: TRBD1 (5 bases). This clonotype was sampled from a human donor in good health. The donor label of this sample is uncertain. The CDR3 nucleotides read TGTGCCAGTAGTGCGACAGATCGAAACACTGAAGCTTTCTTT. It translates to CASSATDRNTEAFF. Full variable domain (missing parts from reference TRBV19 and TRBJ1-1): DGGITQSPKYLFRKEGQNVTLSCEQNLNHDAMYWYRQDPGQGLRLIYYSQIVNDFQKGDIAEGYSVSREKKESFPLTVTSAQKNPTAFYLCASSATDRNTEAFFGQGTRLTVV.